The 21 T cell receptor beta chains below were found in one sample sequenced in a study of shared clonotypes between healthy human individuals. Data came from immunoSEQ multiplex PCR; TCRdb stores just in-frame clones and leaves some out. The sample has 2 million to 2.5 million clones, around 95% seen once. Material for sequencing was naive CD4+ T cells sorted from blood. As to subset: CD45RA+ positively selected. These receptor sequences come from a man between 18 and 35 years old in good health.

This clone was picked up a small number of times. The V and J genes are TRBV10-2 and TRBJ1-3; the D is unclear. Looked up from germline, CDR1 is WSHSY and CDR2 is SAAADI. The V and J ends lost 3 bases and 4 bases respectively, with 19 bases between them. CDR3 length: 17 residues. The CDR3, as DNA: TGCGCCAGCAGTGAAGATTGGGCGGTTGAAGGAGGAAACACCATATATTTT. Translation: CASSEDWAVEGGNTIYF.

The V gene is TRBV9, the J gene TRBJ2-7, with D possibly TRBD2 on 5 matching bases. Looked up from germline, CDR1 is SGDLS and CDR2 is YYNGEE. Trimming stripped 0 bases from V and 5 bases from J, with 18 bases between. The CDR3 runs 16 residues. The CDR3 DNA reads TGTGCCAGCAGCGTAGGAATCCGAGGCGTTAGCGACGAGCAGTACTTC. Protein sequence: CASSVGIRGVSDEQYF.

The chain has TRBV6-5 and TRBJ2-7; 7 nucleotides align to TRBD1. From germline, CDR1 is MNHEY and CDR2 SVGAGI. The CDR3 sequence is 13 residues long. V lost 4 bases and J lost 2; bases outside the gene matches: 2. CDR3 protein: CASSLTGPYEQYF. In DNA, the CDR3 is TGTGCCAGCAGTTTGACAGGGCCCTACGAGCAGTACTTC.

The chain joins TRBV29-1 to TRBJ2-4; no clear D gene. This CDR3 is 12 amino acids long. Trimming shortened V by 4 bases and J by 6 bases, and 10 bases separated the two germline ends. CDR1 SQVTM and CDR2 ANQGSEA come from the germline V gene. The CDR3 sequence is CSVVVLGNIQYF. CDR3 DNA sequence: TGCAGCGTTGTGGTGCTGGGAAACATTCAGTACTTC.

The V and J genes are TRBV11-2 and TRBJ2-7; weak D call: TRBD1 (6 bases). V was trimmed by 3 bases and J by 4 bases, leaving 16 bases between them. CDR1 and CDR2 from the germline V gene are SGHAT and FQNNGV. CDR3 length equals 15 residues. The CDR3 DNA sequence: TGTGCCAGCAGCTTTTCCCCAGGGGTCAGGTACGAGCAGTACTTC. It is translated as CASSFSPGVRYEQYF.

The chain joins TRBV5-5 to TRBJ1-5, with D possibly being TRBD1 (5 bases). In germline, CDR1 is SGHKS, CDR2 YYEKEE (reference sequence). The CDR3 runs 15 residues. V was clipped by 4 bases and J by 9 bases, with 20 bases between them. CDR3 bases: TGTGCCAGCAGCCCCGAAGGGGCAGGGCTAAGGCCCCAGCATTTT. This translates into CASSPEGAGLRPQHF.

This sequence joins TRBV5-1 and TRBJ2-3, with D possibly being TRBD2 (6 bases). V shed 0 bases and J shed 0 bases, with 11 bases lying between them. CDR3 size: 16 residues. Germline V gene sequence: CDR1 SGHRS, CDR2 YFSETQ. The CDR3 loop is CASSLGVGLSTDTQYF. The CDR3 DNA follows: TGCGCCAGCAGCTTGGGTGTGGGACTTAGCACAGATACGCAGTATTTT.

The chain employs TRBV7-2 and TRBJ2-1, with a weak D call TRBD2 (5 bases). The germline V and J ends were trimmed by 5 bases and 8 bases, with 13 bases remaining between them. The CDR3 sequence is 13 residues long. Looked up from germline, CDR1 is SGHTA and CDR2 is FQGNSA. CDR3 residues: CASSLEGGYEQFF. The DNA of the CDR3 is TGTGCCAGCAGCCTTGAGGGTGGTTATGAGCAGTTCTTC.

This chain links TRBV30 with TRBJ2-1; no clear D gene. CDR1 GTSNPN and CDR2 SVGIG come from the germline V gene (reference sequence). The V end was cut by 3 bases, the J end by 6 bases, with 15 bases between. This CDR3 is built from 14 residues. The CDR3 protein is CAWRGLLWLNEQFF. CDR3 bases: TGTGCCTGGAGAGGGCTCCTGTGGCTCAATGAGCAGTTCTTC.

The CDR3, as DNA: TGTGCCAGCAGTCCACTACAGGGGAGCGGCTACACCTTC. Protein product: CASSPLQGSGYTF. This chain links TRBV6-5 with TRBJ1-2; the match to TRBD1 covers 7 bases. Trimming cost V 5 bases and J 8 bases; bases outside gene matches: 8. Germline loops: CDR1 MNHEY, CDR2 SVGAGI. The CDR3 length is 13 residues.

The CDR3 protein is CASSLWAEKAEAFF. Written as DNA, the CDR3 is TGTGCCAGCAGCTTATGGGCCGAGAAAGCTGAAGCTTTCTTT. The chain uses TRBV13 and TRBJ1-1; the D is unclear. The CDR3 runs to 14 residues. Looked up from germline, CDR1 is PRHDT and CDR2 is FYEKMQ (reference sequence). Deletions cut 2 bases from V and 6 bases from J, with 13 bases between.

V gene TRBV5-1 combines with J gene TRBJ1-1, with a weak D call TRBD1 (5 bases). Trimming took off 0 bases at V and 7 bases at J, with 10 bases between the two ends. In germline, CDR1 is SGHRS, CDR2 YFSETQ. CDR3 size: 13 residues. CDR3 residues: CASSLGLGDEAFF. The CDR3 region has the DNA TGCGCCAGCAGCTTGGGACTAGGGGATGAAGCTTTCTTT.

The V gene is TRBV18, the J gene TRBJ2-5; D remains unclear. The CDR3 is 16 amino acids. Trimming took 3 bases from V and 2 from J, leaving 16 bases between them. Per germline, CDR1 KGHSH and CDR2 LQKENI. The CDR3 DNA is TGTGCCAGCTCACCCCTTAAGACCGGGCTACAAGAGACCCAGTACTTC. Translating it yields CASSPLKTGLQETQYF. Combining the CDR3 with reference TRBV18 and TRBJ2-5 gives the whole variable domain NAGVMQNPRHLVRRRGQEARLRCSPMKGHSHVYWYRQLPEEGLKFMVYLQKENIIDESGMPKERFSAEFPKEGPSILRIQQVVRGDSAAYFCASSPLKTGLQETQYFGPGTRLLVL.

The chain links TRBV10-2 to TRBJ1-6; D unresolved. The CDR3 sequence is 12 residues long. Germline V gene data show CDR1 as WSHSY and CDR2 as SAAADI. With 0 bases removed from V and 10 bases from J, the gap between germline ends came to 4 bases. The CDR3 protein is CASSESPSPLHF. CDR3 DNA: TGCGCCAGCAGTGAGTCACCCTCACCCCTCCACTTT.

V is TRBV11-3 and J is TRBJ2-5; the match to TRBD1 covers 9 bases. This CDR3 is 15 amino acids long. The germline gives CDR1 SGHNT, CDR2 YENEEA. The trim removed 5 bases at V and 2 bases at J, leaving 6 bases unmatched. CDR3 protein: CASSLGQGRQETQYF. For the CDR3, the DNA is TGTGCCAGCAGCCTCGGACAGGGGAGACAAGAGACCCAGTACTTC.

The chain uses TRBV10-3 and TRBJ2-5; 9 nucleotides line up with TRBD2. The germline CDR1 and CDR2 sequences are ENHRY and SYGVKD. V lost 0 bases and J lost 4; bases outside the gene matches: 3. This CDR3 spans 15 amino acids. CDR3 amino acids: CAISESSGRLETQYF. CDR3 sequence (DNA): TGTGCCATCAGTGAGTCTAGCGGGAGACTAGAGACCCAGTACTTC.

The chain combines TRBV5-4 with TRBJ2-7; D is possibly TRBD2 (5 bases). Trimming cost V 4 bases and J 4 bases, with 18 bases left between them. The CDR3 loop spans 15 amino acids. Germline lookup yields CDR1 SGHNT and CDR2 YYREEE (reference sequence). The CDR3 region is CASSLLSGSLYEQYF. The CDR3 nucleotides are TGTGCCAGCAGCCTTTTATCGGGGAGTTTATACGAGCAGTACTTC.

The chain employs TRBV5-1 and TRBJ2-3, with D possibly matching TRBD1 (5 bases). V lost 2 bases and J 4 bases, leaving 14 bases between the germline ends. The CDR3 length is 15 residues. The germline V gene encodes CDR1 SGHRS and CDR2 YFSETQ. The CDR3 region is CASSLQAVVPDTQYF. The DNA of the CDR3 is TGCGCCAGCAGCTTACAGGCTGTTGTCCCAGATACGCAGTATTTT.

The rearrangement joins TRBV7-9 to TRBJ1-4; D remains ambiguous. The germline V and J ends were trimmed by 2 bases and 0 bases, with 10 bases remaining between them. This CDR3 region has 16 residues. Germline CDR1 reads SEHNR; CDR2 reads FQNEAQ (reference sequence). CDR3 region: CASSLWVAATNEKLFF. CDR3 in DNA: TGTGCCAGCAGCTTATGGGTGGCAGCAACTAATGAAAAACTGTTTTTT.

The J gene is TRBJ2-5, the V gene TRBV18; the match to TRBD2 covers 10 bases. The V gene's germline CDR1 is KGHSH and CDR2 LQKENI. With 8 bases clipped from V and 4 bases from J, the junction kept 10 bases outside the gene matches. The CDR3 runs 15 residues. This chain's CDR3 is CASIHTPSGRETQYF. In nucleotides, the CDR3 is TGTGCCAGCATCCACACACCTAGCGGGAGAGAGACCCAGTACTTC.

This rearrangement joins TRBV6-1 to TRBJ2-1; the match to TRBD2 covers 8 bases. Trimming cost V 2 bases and J 4 bases; bases outside gene matches: 13. The CDR3 runs to 18 residues. CDR1 is MNHNS, CDR2 SASEGT, per germline. The DNA for the CDR3 is TGTGCCAGCAGTGAAACCCCGCTACTAGCGGTGTCATACAATGAGCAGTTCTTC. This sequence encodes CASSETPLLAVSYNEQFF.